These T cell receptor beta chains were read from a single sample in a study of blood T cell repertoires in COVID-19. Produced via immunoSEQ multiplex PCR; TCRdb's table is partial and in-frame only. Of over 130,000 clones in the sample, approximately 90% were seen once. Sequencing was performed on peripheral blood. The origin of the receptors is a human donor with COVID-19, enrolled during active disease. The donor label of this sample is uncertain. Both conserved end residues are part of each CDR3. Fields, in order: D gene, J gene, clone size, V gene, CDR3 protein, CDR3 DNA. D genes are given only for firm matches. Clone size is not always given. Where it is, it says once, few, many or a class for expanded clones.

-	TRBJ2-2	-	TRBV27	CASSFQGTGELFF	TGTGCCAGCAGTTTTCAGGGGACCGGGGAGCTGTTTTTT
TRBD1	TRBJ1-4	-	TRBV9	CASSVVQGKELFF	TGTGCCAGCAGCGTAGTACAGGGGAAAGAACTGTTTTTT
-	TRBJ2-6	few	TRBV4-2	CASSQDRLSGANVLTF	TGTGCCAGCAGCCAAGATAGACTCTCTGGGGCCAACGTCCTGACTTTC
-	TRBJ2-4	-	TRBV6-1	CASSEWFTALAKNIQYF	TGTGCCAGCAGTGAATGGTTCACAGCCTTAGCCAAAAACATTCAGTACTTC
TRBD1	TRBJ1-5	-	TRBV6-6	CASSYEQGEGQPQHF	TGTGCCAGCAGTTACGAACAGGGGGAAGGTCAGCCCCAGCATTTT
-	TRBJ1-1	-	TRBV5-4	CASSLGSGYTEAFF	TGTGCCAGCAGCTTGGGGTCGGGGTACACTGAAGCTTTCTTT
-	TRBJ1-6	-	TRBV6-5	CASRTTGPLGRPLHF	TGTGCCAGCAGAACCACCGGCCCACTAGGAAGACCCCTCCACTTT
TRBD2	TRBJ2-5	-	TRBV19	CASSIGLAYGTQYF	TGTGCCAGTAGTATAGGACTAGCCTACGGGACCCAGTACTTC
TRBD2	TRBJ2-3	-	TRBV5-1	CASRGGNTDTQYF	TGCGCCAGCAGGGGGGGGAACACAGATACGCAGTATTTT
TRBD1	TRBJ1-1	-	TRBV5-4	CASSWDRGNTEAFF	TGTGCCAGCAGCTGGGACAGGGGGAACACTGAAGCTTTCTTT
-	TRBJ1-1	few	TRBV19	CASSIKGSGTEAFF	TGTGCCAGTAGTATAAAAGGGAGCGGCACTGAAGCTTTCTTT
-	TRBJ2-2	-	TRBV6-5	CASSITGQNTGELFF	TGTGCCAGCAGTATCACAGGACAGAACACCGGGGAGCTGTTTTTT
-	TRBJ2-2	-	TRBV24-1	CATSDFPRGTGELFF	TGTGCCACCAGTGATTTTCCCCGGGGAACCGGGGAGCTGTTTTTT
-	TRBJ1-1	few	TRBV3-1/TRBV3-2	CASSARTALNTEAFF	TGTGCCAGCAGCGCACGGACAGCTTTGAACACTGAAGCTTTCTTT
-	TRBJ2-3	-	TRBV6-5	CASSTGDTQYF	TGTGCCAGTTCAACGGGGGATACGCAGTATTTT
-	TRBJ2-5	-	TRBV27	CASSSGHLQETQYF	TGTGCCAGCAGTTCGGGACATCTCCAAGAGACCCAGTACTTC
TRBD2	TRBJ2-1	-	TRBV27	CASGLTSGIVNEQFF	TGTGCCAGCGGCCTGACTAGCGGGATTGTCAATGAGCAGTTCTTC
TRBD1	TRBJ1-3	-	TRBV3-1/TRBV3-2	CASSQTGTGQNTIYF	TGTGCCAGCAGCCAAACCGGGACAGGGCAAAACACCATATATTTT
-	TRBJ2-1	-	TRBV7-6	CASAAIQSSYNEQFF	TGTGCCAGCGCTGCCATACAGAGCTCCTACAATGAGCAGTTCTTC
-	TRBJ1-4	few	TRBV5-1	CASNAQGTNEKLFF	TGCGCCAGCAACGCACAGGGAACTAATGAAAAACTGTTTTTT
-	TRBJ1-2	-	TRBV10-3	CAIRPDRPGGYTF	TGTGCCATCAGACCAGACAGGCCCGGTGGCTACACCTTC
TRBD1	TRBJ2-3	-	TRBV28	CATGGQGPSTDTQYF	TGTGCCACAGGGGGACAGGGGCCGAGCACAGATACGCAGTATTTT
-	TRBJ1-2	-	TRBV11-2	CASSLRDRWGYGYTF	TGTGCCAGCAGCTTACGGGATCGCTGGGGATATGGCTACACCTTC
-	TRBJ1-2	-	TRBV30	CAWRGPGVNYGYTF	TGTGCCTGGAGGGGCCCAGGGGTTAACTATGGCTACACCTTC
-	TRBJ2-3	-	TRBV6-1	CASSEGGYFSTDTQYF	TGTGCCAGCAGTGAAGGGGGCTACTTTAGCACAGATACGCAGTATTTT
-	TRBJ2-2	-	TRBV14	CASSQDRNSLTGELFF	TGTGCCAGCAGCCAAGATAGGAACAGTCTCACCGGGGAGCTGTTTTTT